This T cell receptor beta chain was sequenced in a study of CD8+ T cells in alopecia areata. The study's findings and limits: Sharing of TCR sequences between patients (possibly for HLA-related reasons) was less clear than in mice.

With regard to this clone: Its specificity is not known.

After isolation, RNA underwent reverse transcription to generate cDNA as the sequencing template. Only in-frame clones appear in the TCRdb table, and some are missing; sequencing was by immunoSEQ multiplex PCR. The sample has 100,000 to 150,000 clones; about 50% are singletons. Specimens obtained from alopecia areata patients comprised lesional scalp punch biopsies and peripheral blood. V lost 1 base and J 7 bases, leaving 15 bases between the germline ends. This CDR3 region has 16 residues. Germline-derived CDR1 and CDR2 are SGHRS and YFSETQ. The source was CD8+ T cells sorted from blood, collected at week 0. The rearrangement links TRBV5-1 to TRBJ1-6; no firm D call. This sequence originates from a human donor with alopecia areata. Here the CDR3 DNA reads TGCGCCAGCAGCTTGTACCCGGGTCCGGGGAATTCACCCCTCCACTTT. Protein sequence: CASSLYPGPGNSPLHF.